The clone carrying this T cell receptor (beta chain) was observed a few times. These data belong to a study of long-term antiretroviral therapy in people with HIV. Trimming took 6 bases from V and 2 from J, leaving 9 bases between them. Germline V gene lookup returns CDR1 MGHDK and CDR2 SYGVNS. This CDR3 contains 13 residues. Researchers report immunoSEQ v3.0 was run at survey level. Using immunoSEQ multiplex PCR, the repertoire was profiled, and TCRdb retains in-frame clones only, with some absent. The sample shows around 7,800 clones, about four fifths of them seen only once. Sequencing used unsorted PBMCs, obtained 0.9 years before starting antiretroviral therapy. This clonotype originated in a man aged 40-49 years with HIV. The chain carries TRBV25-1 and TRBJ2-3, with D perhaps given as TRBD1 or TRBD2 (5 bases each). This CDR3 reads CASSWGITDTQYF. The CDR3 DNA is TGTGCCAGCAGCTGGGGGATCACAGATACGCAGTATTTT.